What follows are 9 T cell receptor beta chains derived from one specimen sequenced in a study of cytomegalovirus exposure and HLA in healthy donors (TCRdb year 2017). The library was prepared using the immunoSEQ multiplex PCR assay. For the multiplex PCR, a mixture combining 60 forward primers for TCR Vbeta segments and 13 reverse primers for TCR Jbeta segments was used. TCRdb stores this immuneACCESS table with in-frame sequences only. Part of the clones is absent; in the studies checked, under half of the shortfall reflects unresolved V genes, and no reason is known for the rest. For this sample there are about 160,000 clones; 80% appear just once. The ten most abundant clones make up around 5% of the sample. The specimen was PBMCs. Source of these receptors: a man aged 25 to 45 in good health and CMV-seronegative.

CDR3 amino acids: CASSQDPSGGSYEQYF. CDR3 DNA: TGCGCCAGCAGCCAAGATCCTAGCGGGGGCTCCTACGAGCAGTACTTC. This chain links TRBV4-1 with TRBJ2-7; TRBD2 matches at 10 bases. CDR1 is MGHRA, CDR2 YSYEKL, per germline. This CDR3 contains 16 residues. Unmatched junction bases numbered 2, after V lost 0 bases and J lost 0 bases.

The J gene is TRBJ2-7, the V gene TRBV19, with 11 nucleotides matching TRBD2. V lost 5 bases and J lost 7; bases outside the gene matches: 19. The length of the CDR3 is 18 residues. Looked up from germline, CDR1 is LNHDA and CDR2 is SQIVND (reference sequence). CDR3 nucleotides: TGTGCCAGTAGTCGCCTTGGGTTAGCGGGAGGGCCAGAAAGTGAGCAGTACTTC. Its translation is CASSRLGLAGGPESEQYF.

The CDR3 bases are TGTGCCACCAGCAGAGGGGGACTACAAACTAACTATGGCTACACCTTC. Amino acid sequence: CATSRGGLQTNYGYTF. V gene TRBV15 combines with J gene TRBJ1-2; a weak D match, TRBD1 (5 bases). This CDR3 comprises 16 residues. Between the trimmed V and J ends, which lost 1 base and 0 bases, there was a span of 12 bases. CDR1 and CDR2 from the germline V gene are LNHNV and YYDKDF (reference sequence).

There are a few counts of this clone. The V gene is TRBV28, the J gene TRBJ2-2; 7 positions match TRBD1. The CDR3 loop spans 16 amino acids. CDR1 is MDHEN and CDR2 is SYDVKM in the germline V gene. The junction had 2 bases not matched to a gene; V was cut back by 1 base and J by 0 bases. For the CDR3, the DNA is TGTGCCAGCAGTTTATTGGGACAGACGAACACCGGGGAGCTGTTTTTT. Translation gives CASSLLGQTNTGELFF.

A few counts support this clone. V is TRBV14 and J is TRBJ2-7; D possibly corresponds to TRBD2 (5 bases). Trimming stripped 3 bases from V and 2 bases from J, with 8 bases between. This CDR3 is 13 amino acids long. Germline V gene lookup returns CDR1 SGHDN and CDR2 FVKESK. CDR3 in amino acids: CASSQGSTYEQYF. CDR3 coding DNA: TGTGCCAGCAGCCAGGGGAGCACCTACGAGCAGTACTTC.

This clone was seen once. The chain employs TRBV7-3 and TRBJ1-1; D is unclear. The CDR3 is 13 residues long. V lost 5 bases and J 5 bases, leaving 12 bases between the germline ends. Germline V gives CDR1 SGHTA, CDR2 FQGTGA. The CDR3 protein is CASSVEAATEAFF. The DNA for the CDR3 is TGTGCCAGCAGCGTAGAGGCAGCTACTGAAGCTTTCTTT.

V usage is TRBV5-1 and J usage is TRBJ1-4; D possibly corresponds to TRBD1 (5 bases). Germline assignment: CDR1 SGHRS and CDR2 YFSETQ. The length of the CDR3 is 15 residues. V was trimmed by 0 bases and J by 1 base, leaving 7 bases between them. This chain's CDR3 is CASSLDRLTNEKLFF. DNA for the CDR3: TGCGCCAGCAGCTTGGACAGGCTAACTAATGAAAAACTGTTTTTT.

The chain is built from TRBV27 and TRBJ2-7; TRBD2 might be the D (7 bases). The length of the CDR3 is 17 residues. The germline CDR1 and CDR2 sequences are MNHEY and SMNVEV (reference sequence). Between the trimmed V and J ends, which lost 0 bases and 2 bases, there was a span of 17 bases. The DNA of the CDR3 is TGTGCCAGCAGTTTATCGGGTGGCGGGGGCCAACCCTACGAGCAGTACTTC. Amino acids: CASSLSGGGGQPYEQYF.

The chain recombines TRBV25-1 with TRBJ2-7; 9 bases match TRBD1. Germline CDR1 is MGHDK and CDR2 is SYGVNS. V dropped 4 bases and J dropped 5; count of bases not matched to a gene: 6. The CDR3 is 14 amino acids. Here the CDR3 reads CASSGPGQGNEQYF. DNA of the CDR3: TGTGCCAGCAGTGGCCCGGGACAGGGAAACGAGCAGTACTTC.